The next 27 T cell receptor beta chains were all read from a single sample in a study of cytomegalovirus exposure and HLA in healthy donors. This PCR relied on a set of 60 Vbeta primers and 13 Jbeta primers. Profiling relied on immunoSEQ multiplex PCR, and the TCRdb table lists in-frame clones only, not all of them. Its listing shows 200,000 or so clones. Sequencing was carried out using PBMCs. The receptors come from a boy aged 5-17 years in good health and CMV-seronegative.

This CDR3 reads CASRVGQSSYNSPLHF. Written as DNA, the CDR3 is TGTGCCAGCAGAGTCGGACAGAGCTCCTATAATTCACCCCTCCACTTT. This chain joins TRBV27 and TRBJ1-6; D might be TRBD1 (6 bases). CDR1 is MNHEY and CDR2 is SMNVEV in the germline V gene (reference sequence). CDR3 length: 16 residues. Trimming left V 6 bases short and J 0 bases short, with 12 bases between.

V usage is TRBV27 and J usage is TRBJ2-1; D gene uncertain. Per germline, CDR1 MNHEY and CDR2 SMNVEV (reference sequence). CDR3 size: 18 residues. V lost 7 bases and J 4 bases, leaving 26 bases between the germline ends. The CDR3 bases are TGTGCCAGCAACCTCGCTGTTCAGGTGTCCGGTAAGTACAATGAGCAGTTCTTC. It encodes CASNLAVQVSGKYNEQFF.

V and J are TRBV9 and TRBJ2-7; possibly TRBD1 for D (5 bases). Germline V gene lookup returns CDR1 SGDLS and CDR2 YYNGEE. This CDR3 region has 11 residues. V was cut by 5 bases and J by 6 bases, with 9 bases left in between. The CDR3 DNA sequence: TGTGCCAGCAGTTCTGGGGCCGAGCAGTACTTC. It codes for CASSSGAEQYF.

The rearrangement links TRBV7-2 to TRBJ2-7; TRBD1 might be the D (5 bases). In germline, CDR1 is SGHTA, CDR2 FQGNSA. Trimming left V 1 base short and J 1 base short, with 11 bases between. The CDR3 covers 15 residues. The CDR3 DNA is TGTGCCAGCAGCTTAGGTACAGGCGCTTCCTACGAGCAGTACTTC. It codes for CASSLGTGASYEQYF.

The V and J genes are TRBV4-1 and TRBJ1-6; no definite D call. This CDR3 contains 14 residues. The germline gives CDR1 MGHRA, CDR2 YSYEKL. The V and J ends lost 3 bases and 9 bases respectively, with 12 bases between them. The CDR3 coding sequence is TGCGCCAGCAGCCATGGAGTTTACCGTTCACCCCTCCACTTT. Amino acid sequence: CASSHGVYRSPLHF.

The V call is TRBV4-1, the J call TRBJ2-5; tentative D call: TRBD2 (5 bases). Trimming took 4 bases from V and 5 from J, leaving 8 bases between them. Per the germline V gene, CDR1 is MGHRA and CDR2 is YSYEKL. The CDR3 runs 12 residues. The CDR3 DNA sequence: TGCGCCAGCAGCCCCGAGGGTGAGACCCAGTACTTC. Protein product: CASSPEGETQYF.

This chain uses TRBV19 with TRBJ2-3; TRBD2 is a possible D gene (6 bases). This CDR3 has 14 residues. The ends were cut back, 3 bases at V and 2 bases at J, with 9 bases in the middle. Germline CDR1 LNHDA, CDR2 SQIVND (reference sequence). As DNA, the CDR3 is TGTGCCAGTAGTATCGTAGCGGCCACAGATACGCAGTATTTT. Protein product: CASSIVAATDTQYF.

This rearrangement joins TRBV5-1 to TRBJ2-3; the match to TRBD2 covers 11 bases. J was trimmed by 5 bases and V by 6 bases; bases with no gene match: 5. Germline CDR1 is SGHRS and CDR2 is YFSETQ. The CDR3 spans 14 residues. CDR3 loop: CASTLAGGVDTQYF. The CDR3 coding sequence is TGCGCCAGCACTTTAGCGGGGGGGGTAGATACGCAGTATTTT.

This chain uses TRBV7-3 with TRBJ2-7, with D perhaps TRBD2 (6 bases). In germline, CDR1 is SGHTA, CDR2 FQGTGA. Deletions cut 2 bases from V and 12 bases from J, with 14 bases between. CDR3 length equals 12 residues. In DNA, the CDR3 is TGTGCCAGCAGCTTAGGCGGGGAGGACTGGTACTTC. Its protein is CASSLGGEDWYF.

The genes are TRBV18 and TRBJ1-2; the D is unclear. Germline V gives CDR1 KGHSH, CDR2 LQKENI. Trimming stripped 5 bases from V and 7 bases from J, with 14 bases between. The CDR3 totals 13 residues. Here the CDR3 reads CASSSQYTGGYTF. CDR3 DNA: TGTGCCAGCTCATCGCAGTACACGGGTGGCTACACCTTC.

This rearrangement joins TRBV5-1 to TRBJ2-3, with D unclear. Germline V gene sequence: CDR1 SGHRS, CDR2 YFSETQ. The CDR3 totals 13 residues. Trimming cost V 4 bases and J 6 bases, with 12 bases left between them. CDR3 sequence (DNA): TGCGCCAGCAGCCCCCAAAGCCCGGATACGCAGTATTTT. Its translation is CASSPQSPDTQYF.

The V and J genes are TRBV6-5 and TRBJ2-4; D ambiguous. The CDR3 extends over 14 amino acids. Deletions cut 6 bases from V and 1 base from J, with 10 bases between. From germline, CDR1 is MNHEY and CDR2 SVGAGI. The CDR3 reads CASSTSPAKNIQYF. As DNA, the CDR3 is TGTGCCAGCAGCACCAGTCCGGCCAAAAACATTCAGTACTTC.

This sequence joins TRBV5-6 and TRBJ2-3; no reliable D call. CDR3 size: 12 residues. The V and J ends lost 4 bases and 4 bases respectively, with 7 bases between them. The V gene's germline CDR1 is SGHDT and CDR2 YYEEEE. The CDR3 nucleotides read TGTGCCAGCAGCCTCGGGTCAGATACGCAGTATTTT. It translates to CASSLGSDTQYF.

The chain couples TRBV6-5 to TRBJ2-7; the match to TRBD1 covers 9 bases. The CDR3 runs 16 residues. Germline V lookup: CDR1 MNHEY, CDR2 SVGAGI. J gave up 1 base and V 6 bases, and 10 bases lay outside the gene matches. The CDR3 DNA is TGTGCCAGCAGCTACCAAGTCGGGACAGGGTCCTACGAGCAGTACTTC. Amino acid sequence: CASSYQVGTGSYEQYF.

Here the CDR3 DNA reads TGTGTCGGAGGTTACAGGGGACGGCCAGATACGCAGTATTTT. It translates to CVGGYRGRPDTQYF. The chain employs TRBV30 and TRBJ2-3; TRBD1 agrees at 7 bases. The CDR3 loop spans 14 amino acids. The germline gives CDR1 GTSNPN, CDR2 SVGIG (reference sequence).

The chain carries TRBV5-4 and TRBJ2-5; 7 nucleotides align to TRBD1. The CDR3 spans 13 residues. With V trimmed by 10 bases and J by 11 bases, 17 bases remained unmatched. The germline V gene has CDR1 SGHNT and CDR2 YYREEE (reference sequence). This CDR3 reads CACATGFLWEQYF. The CDR3 DNA reads TGTGCCTGCGCGACAGGGTTCCTCTGGGAGCAGTACTTC.

CDR3 amino acids: CASSPNLGQGGDNEQFF. The DNA for the CDR3 is TGCGCCAGCAGCCCCAATCTGGGACAGGGGGGCGACAATGAGCAGTTCTTC. This chain uses TRBV5-1 with TRBJ2-1, with TRBD1 matching 11 bases. V was pared by 4 bases and J by 5 bases, with 11 bases of the junction left unmatched. Germline assignment: CDR1 SGHRS and CDR2 YFSETQ. This CDR3 has 17 amino acids.

The chain is built from TRBV10-1 and TRBJ2-5; D remains ambiguous. V gave up 4 bases and J gave up 4 bases, with 7 bases separating them. The germline V gene has CDR1 WNHNN and CDR2 SYGVQD (reference sequence). The CDR3 is 12 residues long. The CDR3 region is CASSASLETQYF. In DNA, the CDR3 is TGCGCCAGCAGTGCTAGTTTAGAGACCCAGTACTTC.

On this clone: At one end the junction does not follow the germline gene, possibly because of a read error. The chain links TRBV19 to TRBJ1-6, with TRBD1 matching over 7 bases. Germline V gene sequence: CDR1 LNHDA, CDR2 SQIVND (reference sequence). The CDR3 covers 15 residues. Written as DNA, the CDR3 is TGTGCCAGTGGTATTCTCGGGACAGTTGATTCACCCCTCCACTTT. Translating it yields CASGILGTVDSPLHF.

The genes are TRBV11-1 and TRBJ2-2, with 9 positions matching TRBD2. Germline trimming cut 0 bases from V and 5 bases from J; bases unmatched to any gene: 1. CDR3 length: 15 residues. CDR1 is SGHAT, CDR2 FQDESV, per germline (reference sequence). CDR3 sequence: CASSLASGGTGELFF. The CDR3 nucleotides are TGTGCCAGCAGCTTAGCTAGCGGGGGAACCGGGGAGCTGTTTTTT.

J is TRBJ2-1 and V is TRBV11-2, with D possibly TRBD2 on 7 matching bases. V gave up 5 bases and J gave up 0 bases, with 17 bases separating them. Germline loops: CDR1 SGHAT, CDR2 FQNNGV. The CDR3 has 17 amino acids. The CDR3 nucleotides read TGTGCCAGCAGCAGACGGGGGGCTACGAGCTCCTACAATGAGCAGTTCTTC. Translation gives CASSRRGATSSYNEQFF.

The J gene is TRBJ1-1, the V gene TRBV11-3; TRBD1 matches at 7 bases. V trimming: 5 bases; J trimming: 4 bases; junction bases outside the gene matches: 4. The CDR3 is 13 residues long. Per germline, CDR1 SGHNT and CDR2 YENEEA. Here the CDR3 DNA reads TGTGCCAGCAGCGCATGGACAGGCACTGAAGCTTTCTTT. Amino acid sequence: CASSAWTGTEAFF. Looking up the rest from reference TRBV11-3 and TRBJ1-1 gives the full variable domain: EAGVVQSPRYKIIEKKQPVAFWCNPISGHNTLYWYLQNLGQGPELLIRYENEEAVDDSQLPKDRFSAERLKGVDSTLKIQPAELGDSAVYLCASSAWTGTEAFFGQGTRLTVV.

This chain links TRBV7-9 with TRBJ1-1, with 8 nucleotides matching TRBD1. V was pared by 3 bases and J by 4 bases, with 4 bases of the junction left unmatched. The CDR3 contains 14 residues. Looked up from germline, CDR1 is SEHNR and CDR2 is FQNEAQ (reference sequence). The CDR3 sequence: CASSLDRAGTEAFF. The DNA of the CDR3 is TGTGCCAGCAGCTTGGACAGGGCGGGCACTGAAGCTTTCTTT.

The chain employs TRBV10-3 and TRBJ1-5; TRBD1 might be the D (5 bases). CDR1 is ENHRY, CDR2 SYGVKD, per germline. Trimming stripped 11 bases from V and 0 bases from J, with 11 bases between. The CDR3 is 13 residues long. Here the CDR3 DNA reads TGTGCCGTGGGGCGGGATAGCAATCAGCCCCAGCATTTT. Translation gives CAVGRDSNQPQHF.

The rearrangement uses TRBV28 and TRBJ1-1, with D unresolved. The V end was cut by 2 bases, the J end by 5 bases, with 12 bases between. This CDR3 contains 14 residues. CDR1 and CDR2 (germline): MDHEN, SYDVKM. The chain's CDR3 is CASSLADRGTEAFF. The CDR3 bases are TGTGCCAGCAGTTTAGCAGACCGAGGGACTGAAGCTTTCTTT. The full variable domain, rest sourced from reference TRBV28 and TRBJ1-1, is DVKVTQSSRYLVKRTGEKVFLECVQDMDHENMFWYRQDPGLGLRLIYFSYDVKMKEKGDIPEGYSVSREKKERFSLILESASTNQTSMYLCASSLADRGTEAFFGQGTRLTVV.

V gene TRBV18 combines with J gene TRBJ2-5; 15 positions agree with TRBD2. V lost 3 bases to trimming and J lost 4 bases; unmatched junction nucleotides: 3. Germline V CDR1 and CDR2: KGHSH, LQKENI. The CDR3 runs to 16 residues. The CDR3 protein is CASSPRTSGGGETQYF. DNA of the CDR3: TGTGCCAGCTCACCCCGGACTAGCGGGGGGGGAGAGACCCAGTACTTC.

The gene calls are TRBV30 and TRBJ2-6, with TRBD2 as a possible D gene (5 bases). This CDR3 comprises 15 residues. V lost 2 bases and J 1 base, leaving 9 bases between the germline ends. Germline V gene data show CDR1 as GTSNPN and CDR2 as SVGIG (reference sequence). CDR3 bases: TGTGCCTGGAGTCCCCTAGCTTCTGGGGCCAACGTCCTGACTTTC. Protein: CAWSPLASGANVLTF.